The 19 T cell receptor beta chains below come from one sample, sequenced in a study of T cell responses to AZD1222 COVID-19 vaccine (dated by TCRdb to the early 2020s). What the time point label conveys for this sample: about 28 days (+/-7) after the second vaccine dose. The library came from the immunoSEQ multiplex PCR assay. TCRdb mirrors the immuneACCESS table, restricted to in-frame sequences. Some clones are absent from its copies; in checked studies, under half trace to an unresolved V gene, and the reason for the others is unknown. This sample comprises around 200,000 clones, 85% to 95% of them detected only once. The ten largest clonotypes hold 1.5% to 2% of the sample. Specimen: peripheral blood, collected 28 days after the second AZD1222 dose. Receptor source: an adult who received the AZD1222 COVID-19 vaccine.

V usage is TRBV4-1 and J usage is TRBJ1-2, with D perhaps TRBD1 (5 bases). Germline V gene lookup returns CDR1 MGHRA and CDR2 YSYEKL. V dropped 2 bases and J dropped 6 bases, with 16 bases sitting between them. The CDR3 is 15 residues long. CDR3 DNA: TGCGCCAGCAGCCAATTCACCGGGGCAGGCGATGGCTACACCTTC. Its translation is CASSQFTGAGDGYTF.

The chain has TRBV12-3 or TRBV12-4 and TRBJ1-1, with no clear D. CDR3 length: 13 residues. The V gene lost 3 bases and the J gene lost 4 bases, with 9 bases spanning the gap. CDR3 nucleotide sequence: TGTGCCAGCAGTTTGGGCTGGCGCACTGAAGCTTTCTTT. As protein: CASSLGWRTEAFF.

The chain employs TRBV3-1 (or the pseudogene TRBV3-2) and TRBJ2-1; no clear D. Germline assignment: CDR1 LGHDT and CDR2 YNNKEL (reference sequence). The CDR3 length is 15 residues. Trimming removed 5 bases from V and 4 bases from J, with 15 bases in between. The CDR3 DNA reads as TGTGCCAGCAGCGCGAGCATCACGGAGTACAATGAGCAGTTCTTC. Protein sequence: CASSASITEYNEQFF.

The chain links TRBV28 to TRBJ2-2; D is ambiguous. The CDR3 length is 15 residues. CDR1 is MDHEN and CDR2 is SYDVKM in the germline V gene. The V end lost 7 bases, the J end lost 0 bases, and 12 bases lay between the germline ends. Here the CDR3 reads CASTALGPNTGELFF. CDR3 sequence (DNA): TGTGCCAGCACCGCATTGGGTCCGAACACCGGGGAGCTGTTTTTT.

V usage is TRBV15 and J usage is TRBJ2-1, with 12 bases identical to TRBD2. V was pared by 2 bases and J by 7 bases, with 9 bases of the junction left unmatched. The length of the CDR3 is 17 residues. Germline loops: CDR1 LNHNV, CDR2 YYDKDF (reference sequence). CDR3 nucleotide sequence: TGTGCCACCAGCAGACTCTCTAGCGGGGGGGCAGCGAATGAGCAGTTCTTC. Protein sequence: CATSRLSSGGAANEQFF. Based on the CDR3 plus reference TRBV15 and TRBJ2-1, the full variable domain is DAMVIQNPRYQVTQFGKPVTLSCSQTLNHNVMYWYQQKSSQAPKLLFHYYDKDFNNEADTPDNFQSRRPNTSFCFLDIRSPGLGDTAMYLCATSRLSSGGAANEQFFGPGTRLTVL.

The rearrangement uses TRBV28 and TRBJ1-2, with 9 bases lining up with TRBD1. V lost 3 bases, J lost 10 bases, and 9 bases stayed unmatched. This CDR3 has 14 residues. Germline assignment: CDR1 MDHEN and CDR2 SYDVKM. The DNA of the CDR3 is TGTGCCAGCAGTTTTTGGACAGGGGCCTACGACTACACCTTC. Translated: CASSFWTGAYDYTF.

The CDR3 bases are TGTGCCAGCAGCCACTTAGACAGGGCGAATGAAGCTTTCTTT. Its protein is CASSHLDRANEAFF. The V and J genes are TRBV5-6 and TRBJ1-1, with 7 bases lining up with TRBD1. The length of the CDR3 is 14 residues. Trimming removed 4 bases from V and 7 bases from J; junction bases left unmatched: 10. CDR1 SGHDT and CDR2 YYEEEE come from the germline V gene. The full variable domain, completed using reference TRBV5-6 and TRBJ1-1, is DAGVTQSPTHLIKTRGQQVTLRCSPKSGHDTVSWYQQALGQGPQFIFQYYEEEERQRGNFPDRFSGHQFPNYSSELNVNALLLGDSALYLCASSHLDRANEAFFGQGTRLTVV.

CDR3 residues: CASSLPTNEKLFF. The CDR3 DNA reads as TGTGCCAGCAGCTTACCTACTAATGAAAAACTGTTTTTT. V and J are TRBV5-6 and TRBJ1-4; no definite D call. The CDR3 contains 13 residues. Trimming stripped 2 bases from V and 2 bases from J, with 4 bases between. The V gene's germline CDR1 is SGHDT and CDR2 YYEEEE. The whole variable domain, filled in from reference TRBV5-6 and TRBJ1-4, reads DAGVTQSPTHLIKTRGQQVTLRCSPKSGHDTVSWYQQALGQGPQFIFQYYEEEERQRGNFPDRFSGHQFPNYSSELNVNALLLGDSALYLCASSLPTNEKLFFGSGTQLSVL.

The V gene is TRBV7-9, the J gene TRBJ1-1; TRBD1 matches at 7 bases. Per the germline V gene, CDR1 is SEHNR and CDR2 is FQNEAQ (reference sequence). The CDR3 extends over 16 amino acids. Trimming cost V 4 bases and J 3 bases; bases outside gene matches: 11. The CDR3: CASSSLRLTGDTEAFF. The CDR3 DNA is TGTGCCAGCAGCTCGCTTAGGTTAACAGGGGACACTGAAGCTTTCTTT.

This chain's CDR3 is CASSWATGMNTEAFF. CDR3 bases: TGCGCCAGCAGCTGGGCGACGGGGATGAACACTGAAGCTTTCTTT. The chain is built from TRBV5-1 and TRBJ1-1; D is undetermined. The CDR3 has 15 amino acids. V dropped 3 bases and J dropped 0 bases, with 12 bases sitting between them. Per the germline V gene, CDR1 is SGHRS and CDR2 is YFSETQ.

The J gene is TRBJ2-7, the V gene TRBV10-2; 8 positions agree with TRBD1. This CDR3 is built from 16 residues. V lost 6 bases to trimming and J lost 3 bases; unmatched junction nucleotides: 13. CDR1 WSHSY and CDR2 SAAADI come from the germline V gene. The CDR3 is CASRQFMDRADYEQYF. The CDR3 DNA is TGCGCCAGCAGACAATTTATGGACAGGGCCGACTACGAGCAGTACTTC.

In this sample, this clone turned up once. This chain joins TRBV6-1 and TRBJ1-2; D ambiguous. Germline lookup yields CDR1 MNHNS and CDR2 SASEGT. The CDR3 covers 15 residues. Trimming stripped 1 base from V and 0 bases from J, with 9 bases between. In nucleotides, the CDR3 is TGTGCCAGCAGTGAAGGTTCGGGAGCTAACTATGGCTACACCTTC. Translating it yields CASSEGSGANYGYTF.

This clone was seen once. The chain couples TRBV12-3 or TRBV12-4 to TRBJ1-2, with D hard to call. The CDR3 has 11 amino acids. V was shortened by 5 bases and J by 7 bases, with 8 bases between the two germline ends. In nucleotides, the CDR3 is TGTGCCAGCAGTGAAAGGCTTGGCTACACCTTC. Translating it yields CASSERLGYTF.

The chain employs TRBV5-8 and TRBJ2-7; TRBD2 aligns across 11 bases. Per germline, CDR1 SGHTS and CDR2 YDEGEE. The CDR3 loop spans 15 amino acids. V lost 5 bases and J lost 2; bases outside the gene matches: 6. The CDR3 sequence is CASSGGLADAYEQYF. The CDR3 DNA follows: TGTGCCAGCAGTGGGGGACTAGCGGACGCCTACGAGCAGTACTTC.

The chain is built from TRBV5-1 and TRBJ1-5; unclear D gene. The V end was cut by 3 bases, the J end by 2 bases, with 9 bases between. CDR3 length: 14 amino acids. The germline V gene has CDR1 SGHRS and CDR2 YFSETQ. The CDR3 spells CASSWGGGNQPQHF. The CDR3 nucleotides read TGCGCCAGCAGCTGGGGTGGTGGCAATCAGCCCCAGCATTTT.

The chain couples TRBV19 to TRBJ1-1, with 10 positions matching TRBD1. V lost 6 bases to trimming and J lost 5 bases; unmatched junction nucleotides: 21. Germline V CDR1 and CDR2: LNHDA, SQIVND (reference sequence). The CDR3 runs to 19 residues. The CDR3 protein is CASSMDGVAGQGMSTEAFF. In DNA, the CDR3 is TGTGCCAGTAGCATGGATGGGGTGGCGGGACAGGGGATGTCGACTGAAGCTTTCTTT.

The gene calls are TRBV28 and TRBJ1-1, with D unresolved. The V end lost 5 bases, the J end lost 7 bases, and 14 bases lay between the germline ends. The germline V gene encodes CDR1 MDHEN and CDR2 SYDVKM. The CDR3 extends over 13 amino acids. DNA of the CDR3: TGTGCCAGCAGTGTGATAGGACGGATTGAAGCTTTCTTT. It translates to CASSVIGRIEAFF.

This clone was picked up one time. This rearrangement joins TRBV3-1 (or the pseudogene TRBV3-2) to TRBJ1-5, with D unresolved. The V end was cut by 0 bases, the J end by 10 bases, with 10 bases between. This CDR3 has 13 residues. Germline CDR1 is LGHDT and CDR2 is YNNKEL (reference sequence). CDR3 in DNA: TGTGCCAGCAGCCAAGATCCGATTTCCCCCCAGCATTTT. This sequence encodes CASSQDPISPQHF.

Here the CDR3 reads CASRRTGEGHGYTF. CDR3 in DNA: TGTGCCAGCAGAAGGACAGGGGAGGGGCATGGCTACACCTTC. This chain joins TRBV25-1 and TRBJ1-2; 9 nucleotides align to TRBD1. Germline-derived CDR1 and CDR2 are MGHDK and SYGVNS. The CDR3 length is 14 residues. V was clipped by 6 bases and J by 6 bases; unmatched bases: 8.